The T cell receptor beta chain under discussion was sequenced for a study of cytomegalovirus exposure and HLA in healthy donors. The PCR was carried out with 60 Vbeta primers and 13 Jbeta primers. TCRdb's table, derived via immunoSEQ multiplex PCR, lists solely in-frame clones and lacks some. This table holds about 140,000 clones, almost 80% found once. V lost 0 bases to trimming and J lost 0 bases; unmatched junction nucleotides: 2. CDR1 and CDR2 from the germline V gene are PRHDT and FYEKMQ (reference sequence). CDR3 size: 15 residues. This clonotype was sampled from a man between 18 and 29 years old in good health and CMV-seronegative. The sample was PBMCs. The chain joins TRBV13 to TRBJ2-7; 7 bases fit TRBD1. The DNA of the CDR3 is TGTGCCAGCAGCTTAGGGGGACAGTACTCCTACGAGCAGTACTTC. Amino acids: CASSLGGQYSYEQYF.